These 13 T cell receptor beta chains came from one sample sequenced in a study of blood T cell repertoires in COVID-19. TCRdb's copy holds only in-frame clones and misses some; the assay was immunoSEQ multiplex PCR. The table includes about 160,000 clones, approximately 85% detected once. Sequencing was carried out using peripheral blood. The receptor set was obtained from a woman between 45 and 65 years old with COVID-19, enrolled during active disease.

The J gene is TRBJ2-3, the V gene TRBV6-5; tentatively, D is TRBD2 (5 bases). V was cut by 7 bases and J by 3 bases, with 8 bases left in between. In germline, CDR1 is MNHEY, CDR2 SVGAGI. There are 12 residues in the CDR3. CDR3 nucleotide sequence: TGTGCCAGCACGGGCGGGACAGATACGCAGTATTTT. Protein sequence: CASTGGTDTQYF.

The chain employs TRBV10-3 and TRBJ2-1; a weak D match, TRBD2 (6 bases). Germline V lookup: CDR1 ENHRY, CDR2 SYGVKD. Trimming stripped 11 bases from V and 8 bases from J, with 10 bases between. The CDR3 loop spans 10 amino acids. The CDR3 here is CAAGSHEQFF. CDR3 coding DNA: TGTGCCGCGGGGTCCCATGAGCAGTTCTTC.

CDR3 sequence reads: CASSLALGSGPKNIQYF. The CDR3 nucleotides are TGTGCCAGCAGCTTAGCGCTTGGTAGCGGACCCAAAAACATTCAGTACTTC. The V call is TRBV7-2, the J call TRBJ2-4, with D tentatively TRBD2 (6 bases). The CDR3 has 17 amino acids. Deletions cut 0 bases from V and 2 bases from J, with 14 bases between. Germline V gene data show CDR1 as SGHTA and CDR2 as FQGNSA.

Only one count was recorded for this clone. This sequence joins TRBV30 and TRBJ2-5; TRBD2 might be the D (6 bases). Germline CDR1 GTSNPN, CDR2 SVGIG (reference sequence). The germline V and J ends were trimmed by 2 bases and 2 bases, with 12 bases remaining between them. This CDR3 is 14 amino acids long. The CDR3: CAWSRGGAQETQYF. The CDR3 bases are TGTGCCTGGAGTAGGGGCGGGGCTCAAGAGACCCAGTACTTC.

As regards this clone: Distinct nucleotide sequences in the sample also encode this CDR3. The CDR3 DNA reads TGTGCCAGTACCGGACAGACGAACACCGGGGAGCTGTTTTTT. It specifies CASTGQTNTGELFF. This chain joins TRBV19 and TRBJ2-2; a possible D gene is TRBD1 (6 bases). The CDR3 consists of 14 residues. The ends were cut back, 7 bases at V and 0 bases at J, with 9 bases in the middle. The germline V gene encodes CDR1 LNHDA and CDR2 SQIVND (reference sequence). Supplemented by reference TRBV19 and TRBJ2-2, the full variable domain reads DGGITQSPKYLFRKEGQNVTLSCEQNLNHDAMYWYRQDPGQGLRLIYYSQIVNDFQKGDIAEGYSVSREKKESFPLTVTSAQKNPTAFYLCASTGQTNTGELFFGEGSRLTVL.

The chain uses TRBV30 and TRBJ1-1; D is unresolved. Germline V CDR1 and CDR2: GTSNPN, SVGIG (reference sequence). This CDR3 contains 14 residues. Between the trimmed V and J ends, which lost 2 bases and 1 base, there was a span of 11 bases. In DNA, the CDR3 is TGTGCCTGGAGTCAAGCCTGGGCGAACACTGAAGCTTTCTTT. As protein: CAWSQAWANTEAFF.

This clone is a singleton in its sample. V and J are TRBV30 and TRBJ2-2, with D hard to call. The CDR3 is 13 amino acids. Trimming removed 3 bases at V and 5 bases at J, with 10 bases between. Germline V gives CDR1 GTSNPN, CDR2 SVGIG (reference sequence). CDR3 protein: CAWRRVWTGELFF. CDR3 nucleotides: TGTGCCTGGAGACGGGTTTGGACCGGGGAGCTGTTTTTT.

The gene calls are TRBV27 and TRBJ1-2, with TRBD1 matching over 8 bases. The J segment lost 4 bases and the V segment lost 6 bases, leaving 7 bases of the junction unmatched. This CDR3 region has 14 residues. Per germline, CDR1 MNHEY and CDR2 SMNVEV (reference sequence). CDR3 residues: CASRTTGGSYGYTF. DNA of the CDR3: TGTGCCAGCAGAACAACAGGGGGGAGCTATGGCTACACCTTC.

V and J are TRBV7-8 and TRBJ1-5, with 8 bases matching TRBD1. Germline V CDR1 and CDR2: SGHVS, FQNEAQ. This CDR3 has 14 residues. V shed 5 bases, J shed 4 bases, and the junction held 4 bases outside the gene matches. CDR3 sequence reads: CASSGTGSNQPQHF. DNA for the CDR3: TGTGCCAGCAGCGGGACAGGCTCTAATCAGCCCCAGCATTTT.

The chain carries TRBV19 and TRBJ2-1; 11 bases map to TRBD2. With 1 base clipped from V and 15 bases from J, the junction kept 8 bases outside the gene matches. The CDR3 consists of 14 residues. The germline gives CDR1 LNHDA, CDR2 SQIVND (reference sequence). The CDR3 DNA reads as TGTGCCAGTAGTATAGCGACTAGCGGGGCAGCTCTGTTCTTC. Amino acid sequence: CASSIATSGAALFF.

The chain uses TRBV30 and TRBJ1-3; D is unclear. The CDR3 has 17 amino acids. CDR1 GTSNPN and CDR2 SVGIG come from the germline V gene (reference sequence). V was trimmed by 0 bases and J by 0 bases, leaving 15 bases between them. CDR3: CAWSVLGGPISGNTIYF. CDR3 bases: TGTGCCTGGAGTGTACTGGGAGGGCCGATCTCTGGAAACACCATATATTTT.

The chain joins TRBV19 to TRBJ2-6; 8 nucleotides align to TRBD1. Trimming took 10 bases from V and 2 from J; bases not matched to a gene: 7. The CDR3 is 15 amino acids. Germline V lookup: CDR1 LNHDA, CDR2 SQIVND (reference sequence). The CDR3: CATAGQGTGANVLTF. DNA for the CDR3: TGTGCCACAGCCGGACAGGGTACTGGGGCCAACGTCCTGACTTTC.

The chain recombines TRBV11-3 with TRBJ1-4; 10 bases are a match to TRBD1. This CDR3 spans 13 amino acids. J gave up 6 bases and V 5 bases, and 0 bases lay outside the gene matches. Germline V lookup: CDR1 SGHNT, CDR2 YENEEA. The CDR3 nucleotides read TGTGCCAGCAGCGGACAGGGGGATGAAAAACTGTTTTTT. This sequence encodes CASSGQGDEKLFF. Combining the CDR3 with reference TRBV11-3 and TRBJ1-4 gives the whole variable domain EAGVVQSPRYKIIEKKQPVAFWCNPISGHNTLYWYLQNLGQGPELLIRYENEEAVDDSQLPKDRFSAERLKGVDSTLKIQPAELGDSAVYLCASSGQGDEKLFFGSGTQLSVL.